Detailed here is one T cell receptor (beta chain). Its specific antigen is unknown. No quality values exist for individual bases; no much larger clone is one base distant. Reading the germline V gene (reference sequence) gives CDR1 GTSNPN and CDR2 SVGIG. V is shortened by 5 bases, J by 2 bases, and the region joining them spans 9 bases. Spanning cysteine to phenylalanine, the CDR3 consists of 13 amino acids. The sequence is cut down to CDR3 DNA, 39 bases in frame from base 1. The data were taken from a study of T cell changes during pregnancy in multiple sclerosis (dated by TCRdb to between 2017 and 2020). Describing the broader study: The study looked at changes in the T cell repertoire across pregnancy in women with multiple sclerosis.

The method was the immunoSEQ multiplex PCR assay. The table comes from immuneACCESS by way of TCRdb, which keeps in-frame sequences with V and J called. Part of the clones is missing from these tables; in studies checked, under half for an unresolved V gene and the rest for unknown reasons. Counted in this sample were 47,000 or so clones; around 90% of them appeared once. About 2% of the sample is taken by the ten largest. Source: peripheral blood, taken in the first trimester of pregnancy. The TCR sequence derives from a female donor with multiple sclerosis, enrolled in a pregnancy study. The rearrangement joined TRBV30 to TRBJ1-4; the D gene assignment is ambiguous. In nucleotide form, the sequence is TGTGCCTGGGGAGGAGGGACTAATGAAAAACTGTTTTTT. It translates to CAWGGGTNEKLFF.